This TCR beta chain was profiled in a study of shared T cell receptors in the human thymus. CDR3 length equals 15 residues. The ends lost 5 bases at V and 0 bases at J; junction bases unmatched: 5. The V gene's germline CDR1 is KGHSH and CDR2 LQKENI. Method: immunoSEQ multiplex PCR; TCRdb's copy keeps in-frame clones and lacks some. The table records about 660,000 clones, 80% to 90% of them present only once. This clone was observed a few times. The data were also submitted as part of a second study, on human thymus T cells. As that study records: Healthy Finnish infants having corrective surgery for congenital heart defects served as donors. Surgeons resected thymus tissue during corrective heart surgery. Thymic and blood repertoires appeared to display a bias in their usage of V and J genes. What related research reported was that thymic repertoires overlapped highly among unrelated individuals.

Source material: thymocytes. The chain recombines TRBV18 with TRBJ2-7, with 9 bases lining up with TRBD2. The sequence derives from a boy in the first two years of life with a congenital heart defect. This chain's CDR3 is CASSSRLADSYEQYF. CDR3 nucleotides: TGTGCCAGCTCAAGCCGACTAGCGGACTCCTACGAGCAGTACTTC. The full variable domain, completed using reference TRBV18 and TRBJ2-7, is NAGVMQNPRHLVRRRGQEARLRCSPMKGHSHVYWYRQLPEEGLKFMVYLQKENIIDESGMPKERFSAEFPKEGPSILRIQQVVRGDSAAYFCASSSRLADSYEQYFGPGTRLTVT.